This T cell receptor (beta chain) was profiled in a study of cytomegalovirus exposure and HLA in healthy donors. Points from the study as a whole: Highly shared variants forming one cluster were likely a sequencing artifact. TCR beta chain V- and J-gene trimming was linked, in a later analysis, to a missense variant in DCLRE1C. Information on immune exposure was restricted to one variable (CMV serostatus).

The study ran its PCR with 60 Vbeta and 13 Jbeta primers. Generated by immunoSEQ multiplex PCR, the TCRdb table keeps only in-frame clones and is missing some. The table shows about 220,000 clones, with 76% occurring only once. The CDR3 covers 15 residues. V gave up 4 bases and J gave up 0 bases, with 12 bases separating them. CDR1 WSHSY and CDR2 SAAADI come from the germline V gene. About this clone itself: What it binds is unknown.

The sequence was collected from a man in his late teens or twenties in good health and CMV-seronegative. Sequencing used PBMCs. The genes are TRBV10-2 and TRBJ1-1; tentatively, D is TRBD1 (6 bases). The CDR3 reads CASSGGRGMNTEAFF. In nucleotides, the CDR3 is TGCGCCAGCAGTGGGGGGAGGGGGATGAACACTGAAGCTTTCTTT.